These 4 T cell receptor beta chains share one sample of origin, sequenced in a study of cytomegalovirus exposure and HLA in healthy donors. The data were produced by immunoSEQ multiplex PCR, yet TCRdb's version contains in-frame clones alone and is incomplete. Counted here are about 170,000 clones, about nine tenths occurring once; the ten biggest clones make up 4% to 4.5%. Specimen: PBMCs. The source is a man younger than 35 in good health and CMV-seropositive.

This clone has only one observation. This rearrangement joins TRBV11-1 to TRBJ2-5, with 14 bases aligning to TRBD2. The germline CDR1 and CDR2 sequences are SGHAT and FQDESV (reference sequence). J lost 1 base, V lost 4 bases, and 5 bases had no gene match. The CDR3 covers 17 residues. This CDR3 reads CASSSTGTSGSQETQYF. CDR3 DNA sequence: TGTGCCAGCAGCTCGACAGGGACTAGCGGGAGCCAAGAGACCCAGTACTTC. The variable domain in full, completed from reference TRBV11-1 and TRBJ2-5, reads EAEVAQSPRYKITEKSQAVAFWCDPISGHATLYWYRQILGQGPELLVQFQDESVVDDSQLPKDRFSAERLKGVDSTLKIQPAELGDSAMYLCASSSTGTSGSQETQYFGPGTRLLVL.

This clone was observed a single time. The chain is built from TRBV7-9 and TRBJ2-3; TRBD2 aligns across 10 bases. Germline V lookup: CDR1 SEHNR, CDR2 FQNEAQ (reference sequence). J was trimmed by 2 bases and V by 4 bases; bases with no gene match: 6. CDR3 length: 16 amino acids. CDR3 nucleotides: TGTGCCAGCAGCTACCTCCTAGCGGGAGCCACAGATACGCAGTATTTT. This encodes CASSYLLAGATDTQYF.

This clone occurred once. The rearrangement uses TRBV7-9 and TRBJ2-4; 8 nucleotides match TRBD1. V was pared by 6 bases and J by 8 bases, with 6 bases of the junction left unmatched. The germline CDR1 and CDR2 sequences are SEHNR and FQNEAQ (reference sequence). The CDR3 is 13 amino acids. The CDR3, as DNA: TGTGCCAGCAGTCAGGACAGGGTTGACATTCAGTACTTC. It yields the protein CASSQDRVDIQYF.

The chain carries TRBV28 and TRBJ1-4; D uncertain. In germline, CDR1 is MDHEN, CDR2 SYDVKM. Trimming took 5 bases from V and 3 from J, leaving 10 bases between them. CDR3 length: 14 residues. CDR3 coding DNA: TGTGCCAGCAGTCTCCCCCCCCCTAATGAAAAACTGTTTTTT. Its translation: CASSLPPPNEKLFF. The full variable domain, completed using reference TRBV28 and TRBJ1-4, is DVKVTQSSRYLVKRTGEKVFLECVQDMDHENMFWYRQDPGLGLRLIYFSYDVKMKEKGDIPEGYSVSREKKERFSLILESASTNQTSMYLCASSLPPPNEKLFFGSGTQLSVL.